This TCR beta chain was identified in a study of cytomegalovirus exposure and HLA in healthy donors (dated by TCRdb to 2015 to 2018). Turning to the overall study: An earlier analysis of some 620 of the donors reported roughly 300 Gb of sequence data and about 120 million unique TCR beta sequences obtained from approximately 180 million T cells. Typing coverage varied by locus: 629-630 donors for A, B, C, DRB1 and DQB1; under 550 for DQA1; around 570 for DPA1; about 450 for DPB1. Rather than drawing on any new phenotypic data, the later analysis identified candidate immune exposures from TCR beta sequences and the way those sequences occurred across donors. In an earlier analysis of about 590 of the donors, high-throughput TCR beta sequencing was used to judge whether each TCR beta V gene segment behaved as functional or pseudogenic. Among 300 to 500 genotyped donors of the cohort, an average of approximately 240,000 unique TCR beta nucleotide sequences was sequenced per donor, of which about 18% were non-productive. Every repertoire in the discovery cohort had been generated on one and the same sequencing platform. Of the 350 to 400 genotyped donors, about 84% fell in the genetic ancestry cluster associated with self-reported Caucasian donors. The study used immunosequencing to profile the T cell repertoires of under 700 subjects and linked those repertoires to cytomegalovirus serostatus. Several DR-DQ haplotypes were treated as single units for association and clustering because of strong linkage in the cohort. A separate validation cohort of about 110 different subjects was used in addition to the approximately 700-subject first cohort. Both class I and class II loci were covered by HLA typing, at four-digit resolution. A later genetic analysis took genome-wide SNP genotypes for about 55% of the roughly 700 donors and used that subset as a discovery cohort. To predict cytomegalovirus infection status, the study brought together high-throughput TCR immunosequencing, statistical association of individual TCRs with disease status, and machine learning. The study aimed to test whether signatures of past pathogen exposure could be identified by cataloging public T cell receptors. A later analysis re-analyzed previously published TCR beta repertoires from 666 donors and added high-resolution HLA genotyping to study TCR occurrence patterns. Donor age, sex, ethnicity and CMV serostatus were compiled together with the repertoire data. An early release that covered 640 HLA-typed donors contained around 300 gigabases of sequencing data and 80 million or so unique TCR sequences.

The V end loses 2 bases and the J end loses 5 bases, and a stretch of 10 bases separates them. Sequences KGHSH (CDR1) and LQKENI (CDR2) are obtained from the germline V gene. Spanning cysteine to phenylalanine, the CDR3 consists of 13 amino acids. The entry retains the CDR3 DNA only, 39 bases that are in frame from base 1. Receptors were amplified or captured by the immunoSEQ multiplex PCR assay. For the multiplex PCR, a mixture combining 60 forward primers for TCR Vbeta segments and 13 reverse primers for TCR Jbeta segments was used. Amplification of the CDR3 region of rearranged TCR beta genes was performed with a multiplex PCR assay on genomic DNA. Amplified TCR beta libraries were sequenced as 87-base-pair reads on the Illumina HiSeq System. The original pipeline was this. A later analysis tallied 80 million to 95 million unique TCR beta chains across the approximately 670 repertoires, and about 12 million of those chains were shared by two or more donors. To remove PCR and sequencing errors, raw reads were error-corrected and collapsed into unique sequences using a nearest-neighbor algorithm that merged closely related sequences. Alignment of CDR3 sequences to IMGT reference sequences was used to assign V, D and J gene segments. For a sequence to be retained, at least a six-nucleotide match to both a V gene segment and a J gene segment was required. A rearrangement counted as productive if the CDR3 had no stop codons and remained in frame with V and J, and every other rearrangement counted as non-productive. CDR3 was defined by IMGT convention, running from the second conserved V-encoded cysteine to the conserved J-encoded phenylalanine. In an earlier analysis of around 600 of the donors, sequences lacking an unambiguous match to a single V gene segment were excluded. In an earlier analysis of around 600 of the donors, V segments were called functional above 56.7% productive rearrangements and were called segregating when the between-donor standard deviation exceeded 5%. To diagnose cytomegalovirus status from the catalog of TCR beta chain sequences, a statistical classification framework was built. V and J gene assignment, in a later analysis, came from comparing TCR nucleotide sequences with IMGT/GENE-DB human TR gene sequences. In a later analysis, CDR3 sequences and most-parsimonious VDJ recombination scenarios were assigned using the TCRdist pipeline. In a later analysis, each TCR beta chain was defined by its CDR3 amino acid sequence together with its V-gene family, and reads lacking a unique V-gene family were excluded. In a later analysis, nearly 600 highly shared, low-generation-probability nucleotide sequences were removed to address suspected cross-contamination and a sequencing artifact. In a later analysis, a clonal expansion index for each public chain was calculated from normalized within-repertoire ranks of inferred template counts. In a later analysis, generation probabilities were computed using a VDJ recombination model fitted to out-of-frame rearrangements, and the results were checked against IGoR. In a later analysis, hypergeometric tests were used to score TCR-TCR, TCR-HLA and TCR-CMV co-occurrence, with a repertoire-size bias correction applied to TCR pairs. False discovery rates were estimated in a later analysis by permuting HLA or CMV assignments 20 times. A later analysis grouped co-occurring TCRs with DBSCAN, adding TCRdist sequence similarity when clustering within HLA-allele-positive subsets. Repertoires with fewer than 30,000 or more than 120,000 public chains, plus five repertoires with anomalous nucleotide sharing, were excluded from co-occurrence clustering. TCRdb's version of the immuneACCESS table is confined to in-frame rearrangements and falls short of the full clone set. An unresolved V gene accounts for under half of the shortfall where checked; the remainder is of unknown origin. Clone size and the V and J calls come from that table; the DNA yielded D and trimming. The sample data list about 57,000 clones, and 65% to 90% of these were observed just once. 4.3% of the sample rests with the top ten.

Overall results and qualifications from the work: The classifier was reported to diagnose cytomegalovirus status with high specificity and sensitivity in both the original cohort and the validation cohort. Across donors, most TCR sequences were observed very rarely, whereas some public TCRs were present in many individuals. A later analysis found that most CMV-associated TCR beta chains appeared HLA-restricted, with HLA associations seemingly driven largely by CMV exposure. A group of highly shared sequence variants was considered likely to be a technical artifact of the sequencing pipeline. Correlated functional status among segregating V segments might be attributable to linkage disequilibrium, but an unknown experimental factor could not be ruled out. In a later analysis, HLA-associated TCR beta chains were found to be more clonally expanded and to have lower generation probabilities than equally common non-associated chains. A later analysis associated 15,000 to 20,000 TCR beta sequences with specific HLA alleles at a false discovery rate of 0.05. A further reported finding was that TCR beta sequences accurately predicted the HLA-A and HLA-B alleles for most subjects in the first cohort. For the cohort, immune exposure information was limited to CMV serostatus. When HLA alleles, especially DR and DQ, strongly co-occurred, attributing TCR associations to individual alleles was difficult. An earlier analysis of 450 to 750 of the donors showed that most TCR beta V segments appeared in productive rearrangements either about 87% or about 30% of the time, which broadly matched IMGT annotations. The presence/absence analyses assumed that sequencing depth was roughly uniform across donors, and that assumption may not be true. Because counts were too low, seventeen rarely observed V segments, including chromosome 9 orphons, were excluded from the earlier analysis of 587 of the donors. Because the 87-base-pair reads could not distinguish some IMGT-functional V segments, including TRBV6-2 and TRBV6-3, those segments were excluded. A later genetic analysis associated a missense DCLRE1C variant with V-gene and J-gene trimming of TCR beta chains, and an independent cohort replicated the association. Three of the identified cytomegalovirus-associated TCR beta chains were confirmed in vitro to be specific for cytomegalovirus antigens. A later genetic analysis reported fewer N-insertions in productive TCRs among donors in an Asian-associated ancestry cluster than the roughly 690-donor mean. Because HLA typing was missing for some donors at each locus, association tests included only the typed subset. Only TCR beta chains were sequenced in this cohort, and the absence of alpha or paired-chain data limited detectable features. A total of roughly 160 TCR beta chains were listed by the study as associated with cytomegalovirus. According to a later analysis, TCR association rates differed among HLA loci, with DRB1 alleles showing the most associated TCRs and HLA-C alleles showing the fewest. Several of the top co-occurrence clusters appeared to be linked to parvovirus B19, influenza, CMV and Epstein-Barr virus, according to a later analysis. According to the authors, the approach could potentially be generalized to other disease states and immunological phenotypes.

The cohort was made up of 500 to 850 healthy bone marrow donors. All cohort members were sampled while nominally healthy, although unrecorded immune exposures were likely present. The donor tested CMV seronegative, placing the donor among the roughly 340 seronegative members of the cohort. Every donor gave a peripheral blood sample, and the peripheral blood mononuclear cells from that sample were used for TCR beta sequencing. Genomic DNA extraction from the blood cell samples was performed with the Qiagen DNeasy Blood Extraction Kit. With respect to this clone: Its antigen is unknown. There are no base qualities to consult, and no much larger clone falls within one base.

This clonotype was sampled from a man in his thirties or forties in good health and CMV-seronegative. Sequences were obtained from PBMCs. This chain is built from TRBV18 and TRBJ2-7; TRBD1 is a possible D gene, resting on 5 matching bases. CDR3 protein: CASSPNRQNEQYF. In nucleotides, the sequence is TGTGCCAGCTCACCAAATCGACAGAACGAGCAGTACTTC.